Below, 9 T cell receptor beta chains from the same sample are listed, as sequenced in a study of post-analysis software for immune sequencing data (dated by TCRdb to between 2014 and 2017). The study at large found these results: Significantly higher frequencies in patients than in controls were found for several TRBV segments, including TRBV5-6, TRBV5-1 and TRBV20-1.

Library creation used PCR. The sequencing machine was an Illumina HiSeq 2500. Unique molecular identifiers were incorporated into TCR beta cDNA libraries to reduce PCR and sequencing biases. The raw public data were reprocessed by TCRdb itself: fastp quality trimming at Q25, MiXCR clonotype calling, in-frame beta chains only. All rows with the same CDR3 protein become a single entry with the most common DNA and genes. Counted in this sample were under 900,000 distinct CDR3 sequences; approximately 50% of them appeared once. In total, the top ten clones hold over 4% of the sample. Antigen specificity for these receptors is unknown. Material: blood. The origin of the receptors is a girl aged 5-17 years with multiple sclerosis.

The genes are TRBV7-9 and TRBJ2-7; D remains unclear. Germline CDR1 reads SEHNR; CDR2 reads FQNEAQ (reference sequence). The CDR3 sequence is 14 residues long. Trimming pared 5 bases from V and 0 bases from J, leaving 11 bases between. The CDR3 region has the DNA TGTGCCAGCAGCACCCGGACGGACTCCTACGAGCAGTACTTC. The encoded protein is CASSTRTDSYEQYF.

There are many counts of this clonotype. This rearrangement joins TRBV5-5 to TRBJ2-7, with 14 bases fitting TRBD2. V lost 4 bases to trimming and J lost 3 bases; unmatched junction nucleotides: 3. The CDR3 consists of 15 residues. Germline assignment: CDR1 SGHKS and CDR2 YYEKEE (reference sequence). DNA of the CDR3: TGTGCCAGCAGCAAGGGACTAGCGGGAGACTACGAGCAGTACTTC. This gives the protein CASSKGLAGDYEQYF.

The V gene is TRBV7-6, the J gene TRBJ2-6; the D gene is possibly TRBD2 (6 bases). CDR3 length: 19 residues. V lost 5 bases and J lost 1, with 21 bases in between. Germline V CDR1 and CDR2: SGHVS, FNYEAQ. In DNA form, the CDR3 reads TGTGCCAGCAGCATCGCAGGTGGAGGGTGGAGTTCTGGGGCCAACGTCCTGACTTTC. Translated: CASSIAGGGWSSGANVLTF.

The sample holds one count of this clonotype. This sequence joins TRBV29-1 and TRBJ1-4; D is possibly TRBD1 (6 bases). The CDR3 covers 14 residues. V was pared by 0 bases and J by 5 bases, with 10 bases between. Germline V gene data show CDR1 as SQVTM and CDR2 as ANQGSEA. The CDR3 region is CSVEDRGANEKLFF. CDR3 nucleotides: TGCAGCGTTGAAGATAGGGGGGCCAATGAAAAACTGTTTTTT.

V is TRBV5-1 and J is TRBJ1-2; no reliable D call. Trimming cost V 0 bases and J 3 bases, with 12 bases left between them. Per germline, CDR1 SGHRS and CDR2 YFSETQ. This CDR3 has 15 residues. The CDR3 spells CASSLGWERDYGYTF. CDR3 nucleotides: TGCGCCAGCAGCTTGGGATGGGAGAGGGACTATGGCTACACCTTC. Filled out from reference TRBV5-1 and TRBJ1-2, the complete variable domain reads KAGVTQTPRYLIKTRGQQVTLSCSPISGHRSVSWYQQTPGQGLQFLFEYFSETQRNKGNFPGRFSGRQFSNSRSEMNVSTLELGDSALYLCASSLGWERDYGYTFGSGTRLTVV.

This clonotype was found many times. An end of the junction differs from the germline gene, which may be a read error. This sequence joins TRBV5-1 and TRBJ2-5, with 8 bases lining up with TRBD1. This CDR3 region has 13 residues. Germline V gene data show CDR1 as SGHRS and CDR2 as YFSETQ. This CDR3 is CASSFGQGETQYF. In DNA form, the CDR3 reads TGTGCCAGCAGTTTTGGACAGGGAGAGACCCAGTACTTC. The full variable domain, in which reference TRBV5-1 and TRBJ2-5 provide the parts outside the CDR3, is KAGVTQTPRYLIKTRGQQVTLSCSPISGHRSVSWYQQTPGQGLQFLFEYFSETQRNKGNFPGRFSGRQFSNSRSEMNVSTLELGDSALYLCASSFGQGETQYFGPGTRLLVL.

Only a few counts were recorded for this clonotype. The rearrangement joins TRBV15 to TRBJ2-3, with D hard to call. The length of the CDR3 is 16 residues. Germline V gene sequence: CDR1 LNHNV, CDR2 YYDKDF (reference sequence). V was trimmed by 0 bases and J by 4 bases, leaving 14 bases between them. The CDR3 spells CATSREPQAPPDTQYF. Written as DNA, the CDR3 is TGTGCCACCAGCAGAGAGCCCCAGGCCCCCCCAGATACGCAGTATTTT.

The J gene is TRBJ1-1, the V gene TRBV20-1; no clear D. This CDR3 comprises 11 residues. Germline values: CDR1 DFQATT, CDR2 SNEGSKA (reference sequence). Trimming removed 3 bases at V and 3 bases at J, with 5 bases between. The DNA of the CDR3 is TGCAGTGCTAGTTTATACACTGAAGCTTTCTTT. It encodes CSASLYTEAFF.

The chain uses TRBV7-2 and TRBJ2-3, with 12 bases fitting TRBD2. Germline-derived CDR1 and CDR2 are SGHTA and FQGNSA. The length of the CDR3 is 15 residues. J lost 4 bases, V lost 3 bases, and 2 bases had no gene match. CDR3 nucleotide sequence: TGTGCCAGCAGCTTTACTAGCGGGGGGTCAGATACGCAGTATTTT. Protein product: CASSFTSGGSDTQYF.